This T cell receptor (beta chain) was identified during a study of control samples from healthy donors and cancer patients. Libraries were prepared by immunoSEQ multiplex PCR; TCRdb keeps only in-frame clonotypes and omits some of them. Of about 29,000 clones in the sample, approximately 90% are singletons; the top ten hold around 3.6%. Germline V gene lookup returns CDR1 MNHNY and CDR2 SVGAGI (reference sequence). The CDR3 consists of 15 residues. The V end lost 1 base, the J end lost 6 bases, and 13 bases lay between the germline ends. Sequenced: formalin-fixed, paraffin-embedded tissue. The sequence derives from a female donor with melanoma. The gene calls are TRBV6-6 and TRBJ1-5; D is uncertain. In DNA, the CDR3 is TGTGCCAGCAGTTACTTGGGGTCCCTTGGTCAGCCCCAGCATTTT. As protein: CASSYLGSLGQPQHF.